This TCR beta chain was recovered during a study of blood T cell repertoires in COVID-19. Per the authors' pipeline: Reference gene primer amplification in the assay estimated nucleated cell counts. TCRdb keeps only in-frame clones here, not all; method: immunoSEQ multiplex PCR. V, J and clone size reflect that table, while D and trimming were determined from the DNA. The data show about 180,000 clones, with about 86% seen just once and around an eighth held by the top ten. The germline V and J ends were trimmed by 4 bases and 1 base, with 8 bases remaining between them. This CDR3 spans 14 amino acids. The germline V gene encodes CDR1 KGHSH and CDR2 LQKENI.

The receptor's source is a woman between 65 and 79 years old with COVID-19, enrolled during active disease. The sequenced sample consisted of peripheral blood. The chain employs TRBV18 and TRBJ1-5, with a possible D match to TRBD1 (6 bases). The CDR3 protein is CASSQGQSNQPQHF. The CDR3 DNA reads TGTGCCAGCTCACAGGGACAAAGCAATCAGCCCCAGCATTTT.